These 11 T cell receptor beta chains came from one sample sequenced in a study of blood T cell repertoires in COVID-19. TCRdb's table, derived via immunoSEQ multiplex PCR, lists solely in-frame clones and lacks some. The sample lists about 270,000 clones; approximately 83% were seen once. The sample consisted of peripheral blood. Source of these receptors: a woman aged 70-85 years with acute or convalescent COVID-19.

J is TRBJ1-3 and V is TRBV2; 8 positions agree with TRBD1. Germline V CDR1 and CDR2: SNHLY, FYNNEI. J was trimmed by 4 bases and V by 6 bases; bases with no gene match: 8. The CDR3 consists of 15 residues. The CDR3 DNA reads TGTGCCAGCAGCATCGGACAGGGCCCGGGAAACACCATATATTTT. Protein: CASSIGQGPGNTIYF.

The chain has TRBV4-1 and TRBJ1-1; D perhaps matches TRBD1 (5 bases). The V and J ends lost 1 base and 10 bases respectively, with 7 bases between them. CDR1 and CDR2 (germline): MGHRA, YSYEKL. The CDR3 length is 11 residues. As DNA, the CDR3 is TGCGCCAGCAGCCAAGCAGGGTTAGCTTTCTTT. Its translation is CASSQAGLAFF.

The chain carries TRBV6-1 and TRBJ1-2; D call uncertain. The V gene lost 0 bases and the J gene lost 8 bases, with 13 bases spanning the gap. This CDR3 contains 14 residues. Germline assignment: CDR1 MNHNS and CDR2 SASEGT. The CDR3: CASSEANPGGGYTF. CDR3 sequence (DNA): TGTGCCAGCAGTGAAGCGAACCCTGGCGGAGGCTACACCTTC.

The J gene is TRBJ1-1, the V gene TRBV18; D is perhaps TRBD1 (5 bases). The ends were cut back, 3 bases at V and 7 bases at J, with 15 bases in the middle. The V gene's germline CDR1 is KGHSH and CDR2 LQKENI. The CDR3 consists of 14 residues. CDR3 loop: CASSPGTLVSEAFF. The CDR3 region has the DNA TGTGCCAGCTCACCGGGGACTCTCGTTAGTGAAGCTTTCTTT.

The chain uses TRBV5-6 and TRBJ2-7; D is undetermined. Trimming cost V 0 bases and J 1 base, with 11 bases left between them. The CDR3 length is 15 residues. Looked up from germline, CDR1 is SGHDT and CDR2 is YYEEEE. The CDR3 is CASSLGHQLSYEQYF. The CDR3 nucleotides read TGTGCCAGCAGCTTGGGACACCAACTTTCCTACGAGCAGTACTTC.

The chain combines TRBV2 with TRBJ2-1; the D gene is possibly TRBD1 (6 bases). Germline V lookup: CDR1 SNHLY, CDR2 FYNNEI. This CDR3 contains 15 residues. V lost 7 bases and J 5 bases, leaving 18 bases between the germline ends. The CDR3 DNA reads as TGTGCCAGCAAAAAGGACCCCGGGACAAACAATGAGCAGTTCTTC. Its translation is CASKKDPGTNNEQFF.

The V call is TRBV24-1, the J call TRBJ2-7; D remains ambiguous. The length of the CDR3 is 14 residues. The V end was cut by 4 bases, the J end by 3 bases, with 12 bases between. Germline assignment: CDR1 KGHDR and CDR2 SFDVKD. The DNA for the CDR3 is TGTGCCACCAGTGACTGCCCCTGGCACTACGAGCAGTACTTC. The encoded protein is CATSDCPWHYEQYF.

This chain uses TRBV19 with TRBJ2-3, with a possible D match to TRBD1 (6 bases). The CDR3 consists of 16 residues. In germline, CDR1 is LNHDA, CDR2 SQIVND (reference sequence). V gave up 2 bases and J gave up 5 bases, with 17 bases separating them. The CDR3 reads CASSISSGGGRDTQYF. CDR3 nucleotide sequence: TGTGCCAGTAGTATATCGTCTGGGGGCGGTCGAGATACGCAGTATTTT.

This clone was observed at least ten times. CDR3 amino acids: CASSLRGRGTEAFF. CDR3 nucleotides: TGTGCCAGCAGCTTGAGGGGCAGGGGAACTGAAGCTTTCTTT. The V gene is TRBV7-3, the J gene TRBJ1-1, with D possibly TRBD1 on 6 matching bases. V was clipped by 3 bases and J by 5 bases, with 13 bases between them. CDR1 and CDR2 from the germline V gene are SGHTA and FQGTGA. The length of the CDR3 is 14 residues.

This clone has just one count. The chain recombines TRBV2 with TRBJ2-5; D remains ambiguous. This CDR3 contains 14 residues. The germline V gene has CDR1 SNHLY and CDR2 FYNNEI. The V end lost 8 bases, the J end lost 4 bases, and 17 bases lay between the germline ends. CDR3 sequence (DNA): TGTGCCAGCGCAAGGCGCGCTAGAGGAGAGACCCAGTACTTC. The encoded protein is CASARRARGETQYF.

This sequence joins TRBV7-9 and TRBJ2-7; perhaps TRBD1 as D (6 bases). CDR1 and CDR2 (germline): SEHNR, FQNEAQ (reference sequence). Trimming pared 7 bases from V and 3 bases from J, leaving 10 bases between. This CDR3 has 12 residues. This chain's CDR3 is CASNQDSYEQYF. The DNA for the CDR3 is TGTGCCAGCAACCAGGACAGCTACGAGCAGTACTTC.